This is a list of T cell receptor beta chains from one sample in a study of beta chain features in type 1 diabetes. TCRdb's table, derived via immunoSEQ multiplex PCR, lists solely in-frame clones and lacks some. The sample lists some 900,000 clones; roughly 16% were seen once. Sequencing was performed on naive CD4+ T cells from blood. These receptors were collected from a woman between 18 and 29 years old in good health. The CDR3 runs from the conserved cysteine through the conserved F or W. Fields, in order: V gene, J gene, CDR3 protein.

V: TRBV19
J: TRBJ2-2
CDR3: CASSIRDRATGELFF

V: TRBV18
J: TRBJ1-1
CDR3: CASSGTENTEAFF

V: TRBV5-4
J: TRBJ2-1
CDR3: CASSSAGTSGSHNEQFF

V: TRBV27
J: TRBJ2-2
CDR3: CASTYTGELFF

V: TRBV5-1
J: TRBJ2-5
CDR3: CASSLGLTASVIQETQYF

V: TRBV7-9
J: TRBJ1-1
CDR3: CASSPRTGQAVGNTEAFF

V: TRBV7-9
J: TRBJ1-3
CDR3: CASSLARASSGNTIYF

V: TRBV7-2
J: TRBJ1-4
CDR3: CASSFRSSEKLFF

V: TRBV18
J: TRBJ2-5
CDR3: CASSPRNRETQYF

V: TRBV28
J: TRBJ2-2
CDR3: CASSHPNTGELFF

V: TRBV5-1
J: TRBJ1-5
CDR3: CASSLYGDQPQHF

V: TRBV27
J: TRBJ2-1
CDR3: CASSLLLAGAYNEQFF

V: TRBV19
J: TRBJ2-1
CDR3: CASSISRGRGDDEQFF

V: TRBV13
J: TRBJ2-3
CDR3: CASSFYGGRTDTQYF

V: TRBV4-1
J: TRBJ2-3
CDR3: CASSQVAAGGTDTQYF

V: TRBV7-9
J: TRBJ2-1
CDR3: CASSLEHEQFF

V: TRBV10-3
J: TRBJ1-1
CDR3: CAISEPAEGAFF

V: TRBV7-8
J: TRBJ2-7
CDR3: CASSLWETLYEQYF

V: TRBV15
J: TRBJ1-4
CDR3: CATSRGVNDEKLFF

V: TRBV28
J: TRBJ2-7
CDR3: CASSLAGYEQYF

V: TRBV7-9
J: TRBJ1-2
CDR3: CASSLALGDLDGYTF

V: TRBV2
J: TRBJ1-2
CDR3: CASSESGQGVDYGYTF

V: TRBV18
J: TRBJ2-7
CDR3: CASSAGLAGAQGEQYF

V: TRBV7-2
J: TRBJ2-7
CDR3: CASSSFWNEQYF

V: TRBV28
J: TRBJ2-7
CDR3: CASSLLGQYSYEQYF

V: TRBV4-3
J: TRBJ2-1
CDR3: CASSQEYQSYNEQFF

V: TRBV7-9
J: TRBJ1-2
CDR3: CASSLWDDNYGYTF

V: TRBV7-6
J: TRBJ2-1
CDR3: CASSSGGSSYNEQFF

V: TRBV5-8
J: TRBJ1-1
CDR3: CASSLTGTEAFF